This section outlines one T cell receptor beta chain sequence together with its context. This clonotype was detected only a few times. No cognate antigen has been identified for it. No base-level quality is on record; no much larger clone is a single base apart. The CDR3 covers 15 residues, taking in both the cysteine and the phenylalanine. Left in the record is the CDR3 DNA by itself, 45 bases read in frame from the first base. V drops 5 bases and J drops 0 bases, leaving 11 bases in between. Taken from the germline V gene, the CDR1 and CDR2 loops are MNHEY and SVGEGT. This sample was included in a study of response to subunit inactivated influenza vaccine (dated by TCRdb to 2016 to 2019). Turning to the overall study: Deep quantitative profiling of the T cell receptor repertoire was used in the study to follow responses to a trivalent subunit inactivated influenza vaccine.

The method behind the library was RT-PCR. Reads for this sample came from an Illumina HiSeq 2500. The raw public reads went through TCRdb reprocessing: fastp at Q25, MiXCR clone calling, in-frame beta chains kept. One record per CDR3 amino acid sequence lists the most common genes and DNA. In all, the sample holds more than 450,000 distinct CDR3 sequences, and approximately 10% of those were seen once. Roughly 11% of the sample is held by the ten biggest clonotypes. Study-wide findings and limitations: The authors proposed that each seasonal influenza vaccination may bring in only a limited number of new T cells.

These same records also appear under a second study, on T cells expressing NK-cell markers. The second paper states: TCR beta cDNA libraries were prepared using 5'RACE template switching, which introduced a universal primer site and unique molecular identifiers. In sorted CD3+CD56+NKG2C+, CD3+CD56+NKG2C- and CD3+CD56-NKG2C+ T-cell subsets from several donors, TCR beta-chain repertoires were profiled. Among the eight sequenced donors, only one was HCMV-seronegative, while the other seven were HCMV-seropositive. To restrict sorting to alphabetaTCR-expressing T cells, an anti-gammadeltaTCR antibody was added in several experiments. In several donors, the dominant CD3+CD56+NKG2C+ clonotypes were found to rank among the top 10 CD8+ clonotypes and to make up roughly 1.0-7.0% of CD8+ T cells. Those dominant clonotypes were again the most abundant among CD3+CD56-NKG2C+ cells in a handful of donors, at about 28.3-65%. Whether the expanded NKG2C-expressing T cell clones were specific for HCMV antigens remained unclear. All eight donors whose samples were sequenced were randomly selected healthy volunteers, three of them men and five women. To determine HCMV serostatus, a commercial ELISA kit was used to detect HCMV-specific IgG in serum. Peripheral blood mononuclear cells were isolated from blood by Ficoll density gradient centrifugation. For over 5 donors, bulk peripheral blood T-cell repertoires were also sequenced from unsorted PBMC. cDNA synthesis was primed from the TCR beta constant segment and was followed by two successive PCR amplification steps. Illumina HiSeq 2000/2500, MiSeq or NextSeq was used to sequence libraries as 2 x 150 bp reads. MIGEC handled demultiplexing of the reads and grouping by UMI, while MiTCR was used to assemble and quantify clonotypes. To exclude erroneous sequences, any TCR cDNA sequence not supported by at least two reads was discarded. The tcR package was used for downstream repertoire analysis, with clonotypes matched between fractions based on CDR3 nucleotide sequence plus V segment. VDJmatch was used to annotate antigen specificity against VDJdb, with one amino acid substitution in CDR3 allowed.

Sequenced here: PBMCs from blood, sampled on the day of vaccination. The clonotype was recovered from a man aged 45 to 65 who received an inactivated influenza vaccine. Donor details come from another sample of the same person, matched by shared clones. The chain is assembled from TRBV6-2 or TRBV6-3 and TRBJ1-5, with no confident D gene call. The CDR3 here reads CASSGEVVSNQPQHF. The DNA sequence reads TGTGCCAGCAGTGGAGAGGTTGTTAGCAATCAGCCCCAGCATTTT.